A few counts support the clone carrying this T cell receptor (beta chain). What it recognizes is unknown. A much larger clonotype is one base distant, so this may be a read error. The CDR3 totals 13 residues. Germline CDR1 is MNHEY and CDR2 is SVGEGT. This entry belongs to a study of tumor and adjacent non-tumor tissue in lung cancer. General study points: TCR diversity was significantly greater in tumor than normal lung tissue. Tumor repertoires had a smaller top 100 clone share than normal lung. Patients with more diverse tumor TCRs had worse survival.

The template was RNA from unsorted bulk tissue. A modified ARM-PCR protocol with three rounds of nested PCR amplified TCRbeta. TCRdb independently ran MiXCR on the multiplex PCR reads; one entry per CDR3 protein. The table lists some 100,000 distinct CDR3 sequences, roughly 77% of them singletons. This TCR was recovered from a woman aged 55 to 70 with non-small cell lung cancer. Sequencing was carried out using lung tumor tissue. The V gene is TRBV6-2 or TRBV6-3, the J gene TRBJ2-7, with 8 bases lining up with TRBD2. In DNA, the CDR3 is TGTGTCAGCAGTCTGCGGGAGGAAGACGAGCAGTACTTC. Translated, it gives CVSSLREEDEQYF.